A single sample is the source of the 28 T cell receptor beta chains below, sequenced in a study of beta chain features in type 1 diabetes. As every portion of the isolated RNA was reverse transcribed, the sequencing read expressed TCRB transcripts. Repertoires were generated with immunoSEQ multiplex PCR, while TCRdb's copy carries only in-frame clones and drops some. In the table there are approximately 380,000 clones, roughly 16% of which are singletons. Sequencing was done on a sample of naive CD4+ T cells from blood. The source is a woman aged 18-29 years in good health.

The table lists this clone with a few counts. This chain uses TRBV28 with TRBJ2-5, with 9 positions matching TRBD1. CDR3 size: 17 residues. J was trimmed by 5 bases and V by 1 base; bases with no gene match: 11. CDR1 is MDHEN and CDR2 is SYDVKM in the germline V gene. As DNA, the CDR3 is TGTGCCAGCAGTTTATACTTAGGACAGGGGTTTAGGGAGACCCAGTACTTC. It translates to CASSLYLGQGFRETQYF.

This sequence joins TRBV7-8 and TRBJ2-4, with D maybe TRBD1 (6 bases). Germline V lookup: CDR1 SGHVS, CDR2 FQNEAQ. V was shortened by 5 bases and J by 6 bases, with 14 bases between the two germline ends. This CDR3 has 14 residues. This chain's CDR3 is CASSTGHYANIQYF. CDR3 nucleotides: TGTGCCAGCAGCACGGGACATTATGCAAACATTCAGTACTTC.

The chain is built from TRBV7-9 and TRBJ2-1, with 13 positions matching TRBD2. The CDR3 is made up of 16 amino acids. V dropped 6 bases and J dropped 8; count of bases not matched to a gene: 10. The V gene's germline CDR1 is SEHNR and CDR2 FQNEAQ (reference sequence). CDR3 amino acids: CASSHTTSGRVYEQFF. In DNA form, the CDR3 reads TGTGCCAGCAGTCATACCACTAGCGGGAGGGTCTATGAGCAGTTCTTC.

The V gene is TRBV19, the J gene TRBJ2-1; TRBD1 agrees at 10 bases. The trim removed 6 bases at V and 6 bases at J, leaving 8 bases unmatched. There are 15 residues in the CDR3. CDR1 and CDR2 from the germline V gene are LNHDA and SQIVND (reference sequence). The CDR3 spells CASSNRDRGSNEQFF. CDR3 coding DNA: TGTGCCAGTAGCAACCGGGACAGGGGCTCCAATGAGCAGTTCTTC. The full variable domain, with the rest looked up from reference TRBV19 and TRBJ2-1, is DGGITQSPKYLFRKEGQNVTLSCEQNLNHDAMYWYRQDPGQGLRLIYYSQIVNDFQKGDIAEGYSVSREKKESFPLTVTSAQKNPTAFYLCASSNRDRGSNEQFFGPGTRLTVL.

CDR3 sequence (DNA): TGTGCCAGCTCACCACCTAACGGGAGGGGCTCCTACAATGAGCAGTTCTTC. Translating gives CASSPPNGRGSYNEQFF. The rearrangement joins TRBV18 to TRBJ2-1, with 8 bases matching TRBD2. J lost 0 bases, V lost 0 bases, and 4 bases had no gene match. The CDR3 has 17 residues. The germline V gene encodes CDR1 KGHSH and CDR2 LQKENI.

The CDR3 region is CASSPGIYNEQFF. The CDR3, as DNA: TGTGCCAGCAGCCCGGGGATCTACAATGAGCAGTTCTTC. The chain couples TRBV7-2 to TRBJ2-1; TRBD2 might be the D (5 bases). Germline V gene sequence: CDR1 SGHTA, CDR2 FQGNSA. The CDR3 runs 13 residues. The germline V and J ends were trimmed by 5 bases and 3 bases, with 8 bases remaining between them.

This clone was seen a few times. The genes are TRBV7-6 and TRBJ2-1, with TRBD2 matching 8 bases. Losses at the gene ends were 5 bases for V and 2 bases for J; bases not matched to a gene: 11. CDR1 and CDR2 (germline): SGHVS, FNYEAQ. The CDR3 spans 17 residues. CDR3 in DNA: TGTGCCAGCAGCCGGAACCCTCCGGGACTAGCCTACAATGAGCAGTTCTTC. Its translation: CASSRNPPGLAYNEQFF.

The table lists this clone with a few counts. This chain connects TRBV23-1 to TRBJ1-2, with no clear D. TRBV23-1 is given ORF status, its function remaining uncertain. The CDR3 sequence is 14 residues long. The V gene lost 3 bases and the J gene lost 2 bases, with 10 bases spanning the gap. Written as DNA, the CDR3 is TGCGCCAGCAGTCATCCCGACATAAACTATGGCTACACCTTC. Its protein is CASSHPDINYGYTF.

The chain couples TRBV6-1 to TRBJ2-7; D unclear. Germline V gives CDR1 MNHNS, CDR2 SASEGT. Trimming pared 4 bases from V and 3 bases from J, leaving 10 bases between. This CDR3 has 13 amino acids. In nucleotides, the CDR3 is TGTGCCAGCAGTGTCCCTGCCGGCTACGAGCAGTACTTC. Translated: CASSVPAGYEQYF.

This clone was seen more than once but under ten times. This chain uses TRBV19 with TRBJ2-7; 11 bases match TRBD2. Germline V gene lookup returns CDR1 LNHDA and CDR2 SQIVND (reference sequence). The CDR3 runs 12 residues. V lost 5 bases and J lost 9; bases outside the gene matches: 3. The CDR3: CASSPGTSGQYF. The CDR3, as DNA: TGTGCCAGTAGTCCCGGGACTAGCGGGCAGTACTTC.

This clone appeared a few times. The V and J genes are TRBV30 and TRBJ2-7, with 10 bases lining up with TRBD2. CDR1 GTSNPN and CDR2 SVGIG come from the germline V gene (reference sequence). The CDR3 runs 14 residues. V shed 3 bases, J shed 6 bases, and the junction held 8 bases outside the gene matches. The CDR3 nucleotides are TGTGCCTGGAGCAAAAAAGCGGGAGGGGTCGAGCAGTACTTC. Amino acids: CAWSKKAGGVEQYF. Full variable domain (remainder filled in from reference TRBV30 and TRBJ2-7): SQTIHQWPATLVQPVGSPLSLECTVEGTSNPNLYWYRQAAGRGLQLLFYSVGIGQISSEVPQNLSASRPQDRQFILSSKKLLLSDSGFYLCAWSKKAGGVEQYFGPGTRLTVT.

This clone was detected only a few times. The V and J genes are TRBV5-8 and TRBJ2-1; no clear D gene. CDR1 and CDR2 from the germline V gene are SGHTS and YDEGEE. The ends were cut back, 1 base at V and 0 bases at J, with 11 bases in the middle. The CDR3 consists of 16 residues. The CDR3 is CASSLFRLSSYNEQFF. The CDR3 coding sequence is TGTGCCAGCAGCTTGTTTCGGTTGAGCTCCTACAATGAGCAGTTCTTC.

A few counts support this clone. The chain combines TRBV27 with TRBJ2-7; tentative D call: TRBD2 (5 bases). The V gene's germline CDR1 is MNHEY and CDR2 SMNVEV (reference sequence). V lost 4 bases, J lost 0 bases, and 10 bases lay in between. The CDR3 sequence is 14 residues long. CDR3 DNA: TGTGCCAGCAGTTGGACTCGGGACTCCTACGAGCAGTACTTC. This encodes CASSWTRDSYEQYF.

This clone was detected once. The V call is TRBV19, the J call TRBJ1-1; D remains unclear. Looked up from germline, CDR1 is LNHDA and CDR2 is SQIVND (reference sequence). The CDR3 has 15 residues. V was pared by 3 bases and J by 4 bases, with 15 bases between. This CDR3 is CASSIWAEGRTEAFF. CDR3 DNA: TGTGCCAGTAGTATTTGGGCAGAGGGTCGCACTGAAGCTTTCTTT.

This clone occurred a few times. The chain carries TRBV5-4 and TRBJ2-5; D remains ambiguous. Trimming left V 6 bases short and J 3 bases short, with 12 bases between. The CDR3 length is 13 residues. Germline CDR1 reads SGHNT; CDR2 reads YYREEE (reference sequence). The CDR3 loop reads CASKTVDKETQYF. The CDR3 region has the DNA TGTGCCAGCAAGACTGTTGATAAAGAGACCCAGTACTTC.

The chain carries TRBV14 and TRBJ2-3; D may be TRBD1 (5 bases). Germline CDR1 SGHDN, CDR2 FVKESK. The CDR3 sequence is 16 residues long. V lost 4 bases to trimming and J lost 0 bases, with 14 bases between them. CDR3 in DNA: TGTGCCAGCAGCCCGGATCTAGACAGAAGCACAGATACGCAGTATTTT. This translates into CASSPDLDRSTDTQYF. Drawing the rest from reference TRBV14 and TRBJ2-3, the complete variable domain is EAGVTQFPSHSVIEKGQTVTLRCDPISGHDNLYWYRRVMGKEIKFLLHFVKESKQDESGMPNNRFLAERTGGTYSTLKVQPAELEDSGVYFCASSPDLDRSTDTQYFGPGTRLTVL.

The V and J genes are TRBV14 and TRBJ1-1, with TRBD1 matching 7 bases. Germline trimming cut 1 base from V and 5 bases from J; bases unmatched to any gene: 7. Germline CDR1 and CDR2: SGHDN and FVKESK. The CDR3 is 15 residues long. The CDR3: CASSQGAGGRTEAFF. CDR3 nucleotide sequence: TGTGCCAGCAGCCAAGGGGCAGGGGGGAGAACTGAAGCTTTCTTT.

On this clone itself: Other nucleotide sequences from this sample produce the same CDR3. J is TRBJ2-1 and V is TRBV7-9, with a tentative D call TRBD1 (6 bases). Germline CDR1 SEHNR, CDR2 FQNEAQ (reference sequence). Trimming stripped 3 bases from V and 0 bases from J, with 9 bases between. This CDR3 spans 15 amino acids. The chain's CDR3 is CASSLGASSYNEQFF. CDR3 nucleotides: TGTGCCAGCAGCTTGGGGGCCAGCTCCTACAATGAGCAGTTCTTC. Based on the CDR3 plus reference TRBV7-9 and TRBJ2-1, the full variable domain is DTGVSQNPRHKITKRGQNVTFRCDPISEHNRLYWYRQTLGQGPEFLTYFQNEAQLEKSRLLSDRFSAERPKGSFSTLEIQRTEQGDSAMYLCASSLGASSYNEQFFGPGTRLTVL.

This clone has just a few counts. This chain uses TRBV25-1 with TRBJ1-1; D uncertain. This CDR3 spans 13 amino acids. CDR1 MGHDK and CDR2 SYGVNS come from the germline V gene. The V gene lost 3 bases and the J gene lost 1 base, with 6 bases spanning the gap. The chain's CDR3 is CASSDNWNTEAFF. In DNA, the CDR3 is TGTGCCAGCAGTGACAACTGGAACACTGAAGCTTTCTTT.

The chain recombines TRBV27 with TRBJ2-2; 9 bases are a match to TRBD1. Per the germline V gene, CDR1 is MNHEY and CDR2 is SMNVEV (reference sequence). V shed 5 bases, J shed 1 base, and the junction held 5 bases outside the gene matches. The CDR3 is 16 residues long. The CDR3 protein is CASSAWDRVNTGELFF. The CDR3 bases are TGTGCCAGCAGTGCTTGGGACAGGGTGAACACCGGGGAGCTGTTTTTT.

This clone occurred a few times. This chain connects TRBV19 to TRBJ2-1; TRBD1 matches at 9 bases. The germline CDR1 and CDR2 sequences are LNHDA and SQIVND (reference sequence). The J segment lost 8 bases and the V segment lost 11 bases, leaving 13 bases of the junction unmatched. The CDR3 totals 14 residues. CDR3 loop: CASYRGQGKYEQFF. CDR3 nucleotide sequence: TGTGCCTCATACCGGGGACAGGGTAAATATGAGCAGTTCTTC.

The rearrangement joins TRBV7-2 to TRBJ2-3; 9 bases line up with TRBD2. J lost 3 bases, V lost 4 bases, and 5 bases had no gene match. Germline CDR1 is SGHTA and CDR2 is FQGNSA. The CDR3 extends over 15 amino acids. In DNA form, the CDR3 reads TGTGCCAGCAGCTCGGTAGCGGGAGCGACAGATACGCAGTATTTT. Translated, it gives CASSSVAGATDTQYF.

Turning to this clone: Other DNA sequences within the sample encode an identical CDR3. This CDR3 is CASSIGTAQETQYF. CDR3 nucleotide sequence: TGTGCCAGTAGTATAGGGACAGCGCAAGAGACCCAGTACTTC. This chain connects TRBV19 to TRBJ2-5, with D tentatively TRBD1 (6 bases). V was cut by 1 base and J by 2 bases, with 8 bases left in between. Germline V gene lookup returns CDR1 LNHDA and CDR2 SQIVND (reference sequence). This CDR3 is 14 amino acids long.

As DNA, the CDR3 is TGCGCCAGCAGCTTTGACAGTGAAGCTTTCTTT. Translating gives CASSFDSEAFF. This chain uses TRBV5-1 with TRBJ1-1, with TRBD1 as a possible D gene (5 bases). V was trimmed by 2 bases and J by 7 bases, leaving 6 bases between them. The CDR3 loop spans 11 amino acids. Per germline, CDR1 SGHRS and CDR2 YFSETQ.

The chain is built from TRBV18 and TRBJ1-2; D may be TRBD1 (5 bases). This CDR3 has 17 amino acids. Germline CDR1 KGHSH, CDR2 LQKENI. The V end lost 4 bases, the J end lost 0 bases, and 18 bases lay between the germline ends. The CDR3 spells CASSRSGGQGANYGYTF. The DNA for the CDR3 is TGTGCCAGCTCACGATCGGGAGGGCAGGGAGCTAACTATGGCTACACCTTC.

The table lists this clone with a few counts. This chain connects TRBV20-1 to TRBJ2-7; D may be TRBD2 (5 bases). Per germline, CDR1 DFQATT and CDR2 SNEGSKA (reference sequence). V dropped 7 bases and J dropped 5 bases, with 12 bases sitting between them. This CDR3 region has 11 residues. CDR3 sequence: CSGLKRDEQYF. The DNA of the CDR3 is TGCAGTGGACTCAAGAGGGACGAGCAGTACTTC.

Only a few counts were recorded for this clone. The chain uses TRBV5-6 and TRBJ2-1; 13 bases fit TRBD2. Germline V gene lookup returns CDR1 SGHDT and CDR2 YYEEEE. The CDR3 extends over 13 amino acids. With 7 bases clipped from V and 10 bases from J, the junction kept 5 bases outside the gene matches. The CDR3 DNA is TGTGCCAGCGATCCGGGACTAGCGGGAGAGCAGTTCTTC. Translated: CASDPGLAGEQFF.

This clone was found a few times. The chain uses TRBV18 and TRBJ1-3; D is perhaps TRBD1 (6 bases). CDR3 length: 15 residues. V was clipped by 3 bases and J by 3 bases, with 12 bases between them. Germline V CDR1 and CDR2: KGHSH, LQKENI. The CDR3 loop is CASSPRTESGNTIYF. DNA of the CDR3: TGTGCCAGCTCACCGAGGACAGAGAGTGGAAACACCATATATTTT.